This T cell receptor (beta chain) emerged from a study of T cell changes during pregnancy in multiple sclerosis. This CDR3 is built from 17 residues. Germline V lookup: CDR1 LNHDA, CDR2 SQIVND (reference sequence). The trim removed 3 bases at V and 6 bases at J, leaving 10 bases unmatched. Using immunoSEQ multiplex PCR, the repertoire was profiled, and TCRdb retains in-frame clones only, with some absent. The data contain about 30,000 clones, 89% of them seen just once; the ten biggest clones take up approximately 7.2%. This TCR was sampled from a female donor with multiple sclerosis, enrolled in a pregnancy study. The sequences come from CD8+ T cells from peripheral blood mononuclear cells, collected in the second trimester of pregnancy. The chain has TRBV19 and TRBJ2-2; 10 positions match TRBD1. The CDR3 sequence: CASSILTPDRGSGELFF. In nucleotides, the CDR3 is TGTGCCAGTAGTATCCTTACCCCGGACAGGGGGTCCGGGGAGCTGTTTTTT. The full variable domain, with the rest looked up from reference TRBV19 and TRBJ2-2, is DGGITQSPKYLFRKEGQNVTLSCEQNLNHDAMYWYRQDPGQGLRLIYYSQIVNDFQKGDIAEGYSVSREKKESFPLTVTSAQKNPTAFYLCASSILTPDRGSGELFFGEGSRLTVL.